The present TCR beta chain was sequenced within a study of beta chain features in type 1 diabetes. The study reverse transcribed the entire isolated RNA, so it sequenced expressed TCRB transcripts. TCRdb's table, derived via immunoSEQ multiplex PCR, lists solely in-frame clones and lacks some. The table has 130,000 or so clones, around 9% seen once; the top ten hold 0.75%. Findings and limits, study-wide: Insertion counts at VDJ junctions were lower in type 1 diabetes patients, who also showed more deletions there. TCRB CDR3s were moderately but significantly shorter in Type 1 diabetes patients in all four CD4+ subsets.

Concerning this clone: The target antigen is unknown.

The ends lost 2 bases at V and 0 bases at J; junction bases unmatched: 6. There are 16 residues in the CDR3. Germline V gene lookup returns CDR1 SGHAT and CDR2 FQNNGV. This receptor was identified in a man aged 30-40 years with type 1 diabetes. This rearrangement joins TRBV11-2 to TRBJ2-5; 7 bases match TRBD1. Sequencing was done on a sample of central memory CD4+ T cells from blood. CDR3 in DNA: TGTGCCAGCAGCTTAAGCCCGGGACAGAACCAAGAGACCCAGTACTTC. Its translation: CASSLSPGQNQETQYF.